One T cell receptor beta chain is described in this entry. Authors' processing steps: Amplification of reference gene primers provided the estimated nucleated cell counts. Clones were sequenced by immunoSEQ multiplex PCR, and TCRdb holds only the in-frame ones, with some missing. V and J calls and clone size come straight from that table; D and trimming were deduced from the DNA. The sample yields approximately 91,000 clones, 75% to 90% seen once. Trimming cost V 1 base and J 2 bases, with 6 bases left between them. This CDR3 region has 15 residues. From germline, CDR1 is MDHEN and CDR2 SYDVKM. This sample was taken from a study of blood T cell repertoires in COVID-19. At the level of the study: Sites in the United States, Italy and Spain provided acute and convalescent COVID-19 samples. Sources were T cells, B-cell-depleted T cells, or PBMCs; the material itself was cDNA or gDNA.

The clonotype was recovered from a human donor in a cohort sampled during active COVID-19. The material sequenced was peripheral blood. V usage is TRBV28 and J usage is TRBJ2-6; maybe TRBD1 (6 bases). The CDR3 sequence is CASSLSGAGANVLTF. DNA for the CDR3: TGTGCCAGCAGTTTATCAGGGGCTGGGGCCAACGTCCTGACTTTC.